This entry features one TCR beta chain sequence. Which antigen it targets is not known. No base-level quality is on record; no much larger clone is a single base apart. The record originates from a study of T-cell memory formation after mild COVID-19 (dated by TCRdb to the early 2020s). Background on the whole study: TCR sequence clusters from the two donors were found to be largely donor specific. In a couple of donors, T-cell clones that expanded and contracted after mild COVID-19 were followed by sequencing TCRalpha and TCRbeta repertoires longitudinally. Two young, previously healthy adult volunteers, one female and one male, were included in the cohort.

Sequencing used an Illumina NovaSeq 6000. cDNA libraries for TCRalpha and TCRbeta were prepared by 5'RACE using constant-segment primers, with sample barcodes and unique molecular identifiers added. Trizol reagent was used to extract RNA from every sample. The libraries were amplified in two PCR steps, and the second step added a second sample barcode and Illumina TruSeq adapters. The libraries were sequenced on an Illumina NovaSeq using 2 x 150 bp paired-end reads. The original pipeline was this. Demultiplexing of reads and collapsing into UMI-guided consensus sequences were performed with migec v1.2.7. Using mixcr v2.1.11, UMI consensuses were aligned to TRA and TRB V and J templates and then assembled into clonotypes. Clonotypes were classified as expanded or contracted when called significant by both edgeR and NoisET, with noise models trained on biological replicates. For edgeR calls, a false discovery rate-adjusted p below 0.01 and a log2 fold-change threshold of 1 were applied. PCA with hierarchical clustering of max-normalized trajectories of the 1000 most abundant clonotypes was used as exploratory dynamics analysis. Separately sequenced CD4+ and CD8+ repertoires were used to assign the CD4 or CD8 phenotype of responding clones. TCRdb reprocessing: public reads trimmed at Q25 with fastp, clones called with MiXCR, in-frame beta chains kept. Entries that share a CDR3 protein sequence are merged under the most common genes and DNA. None of the V and J calls come from the authors' own analysis; TCRdb made them. A total of under 600,000 distinct CDR3 sequences appear in this sample, about 22% of them only once. The ten largest clonotypes hold around 8.4% of the sample.

The CDR3 covers 15 residues, taking in both the cysteine and the phenylalanine. Kept here is only the CDR3 DNA, which spans 45 bases and is read in frame from base 1. According to the germline V gene, CDR1 reads SGHRS and CDR2 reads YFSETQ. Trimming takes 4 bases off V and 4 bases off J; junction bases not matched to a gene: 4. What the research found in general, with its limitations: Contracting CD4+ clones turned up mainly in the CM and EM memory subsets, whereas EMRA was where CD8+ clones were enriched. The second-wave clones that peaked on day 37 were not confirmed to be SARS-CoV-2 specific. The study covered only a couple of mild cases, and larger cohorts including severe cases with pre-infection samples were considered necessary. Clones contracting from day 15 to 85 had balanced CD4/CD8 phenotypes, while a second wave expanding from day 15 to 37 was biased towards CD4+. Some responding clones were detected in pre-infection memory, suggesting pre-existing cross-reactive memory T cells joined the SARS-CoV-2 response.

Ficoll-Paque density gradient centrifugation was the method used to isolate PBMCs. The chain joins TRBV5-1 to TRBJ2-1, with 11 central nucleotides matching TRBD2. The sample was PBMCs or a T cell subset sorted from them (not recorded which). This TCR came from an adult woman who had mild COVID-19 (a few samples of this study predate the infection). The sample titles of this study are shuffled in the database, so cell type and time point are left out; the donor was told from shared clones. The bases read TGCGCCAGCAGCGTTAGCGGGGGGGAATACAATGAGCAGTTCTTC. The resulting protein is CASSVSGGEYNEQFF.